This is a list of T cell receptor beta chains from one sample in a study of cytomegalovirus exposure and HLA in healthy donors. This table comes from immunoSEQ multiplex PCR, and its TCRdb copy is limited to in-frame clones, with some not included. The sample includes tens of thousands of clones, 65% to 90% of them seen just once. Input material: PBMCs. The receptors shown here come from a man aged 25 to 45 in good health and CMV-seronegative. Each CDR3 is given with its conserved first and last residue. D genes are given only for firm matches. Clone size appears in some rows only: once, few, many, or a class for an expanded clone.

CDR3nt,CDR3aa,d_gene,v_gene,j_gene,abundance
TGTGCCAGTACCCCGGGGGGGGGTTTAGGGGGCACTGAAGCTTTCTTT,CASTPGGGLGGTEAFF,-,TRBV19,TRBJ1-1,-
TGTGCCAGCAGTTTTCGGGGACAGGGGACCTACACCTTC,CASSFRGQGTYTF,TRBD1,TRBV27,TRBJ1-2,-
TGTGCCAGCAGTGGGACAGGGGGGGACACTGAAGCTTTCTTT,CASSGTGGDTEAFF,TRBD1,TRBV2,TRBJ1-1,-
TGCGCCAGCAGCCAAGAGCCAGCGGGGGAGCAGTTCTTC,CASSQEPAGEQFF,TRBD2,TRBV4-3,TRBJ2-1,-
TGTGCCAGCAGCCCTCCGGGACAGGCGTCGGGTGGCTACACCTTC,CASSPPGQASGGYTF,TRBD1,TRBV7-2,TRBJ1-2,-
TGTGCCAGCAGCTGGACAGGGGACTCCAAACCCTATGGCTACACCTTC,CASSWTGDSKPYGYTF,TRBD1,TRBV7-9,TRBJ1-2,-
TGTGCCAGCAGCCCGGGTTCTCATGGGGATACGCAGTATTTT,CASSPGSHGDTQYF,-,TRBV5-4,TRBJ2-3,-
TGTGCCAGCAGCCCCGGGACTAGCGGACTCTACGAGCAGTACTTC,CASSPGTSGLYEQYF,TRBD2,TRBV27,TRBJ2-7,-
TGTGCCAGTAGTATGTCCCGGCTAGCGGGGGGGCTCGTTAGCACAGATACGCAGTATTTT,CASSMSRLAGGLVSTDTQYF,TRBD2,TRBV19,TRBJ2-3,-
TGTGCCAGCAGTCAAGACAGGGTCCGCTCACCCCTCCACTTT,CASSQDRVRSPLHF,TRBD1,TRBV6-5,TRBJ1-6,-
TGTGCCAGCAGCATGGGTGGTCGGGCCCAGTACTTC,CASSMGGRAQYF,-,TRBV5-8,TRBJ2-5,-
TGTGCCAGCAGCCTCAGACAGGGAAATGAAAAACTGTTTTTT,CASSLRQGNEKLFF,TRBD1,TRBV7-9,TRBJ1-4,-
TGTGCCAGCAGCTTAGTGGGACTAGCGAAAGAGACCCAGTACTTC,CASSLVGLAKETQYF,TRBD2,TRBV7-6,TRBJ2-5,-
TGTGCCAGCAGTTACACACGGACAGGAACGGATGGCTACACCTTC,CASSYTRTGTDGYTF,TRBD1,TRBV6-5,TRBJ1-2,-
TGCAGTGCTAGAGGTCCCGACTTACAGCATTTT,CSARGPDLQHF,-,TRBV20-1,TRBJ1-5,-
TGTGCCAGCAGCTTGGGGTCGAGTGAAGCTTTCTTT,CASSLGSSEAFF,-,TRBV5-5,TRBJ1-1,-
TGTGCCAGCAGACAGGGATGGAACACTGAAGCTTTCTTT,CASRQGWNTEAFF,-,TRBV2,TRBJ1-1,-
TGCGCCAGCAGCCCGAGAATAGGGGGGGAAGAGACCCAGTACTTC,CASSPRIGGEETQYF,-,TRBV4-3,TRBJ2-5,-
TGTGCCAGCAGCTTAGTTCGGGGAAACATTCAGTACTTC,CASSLVRGNIQYF,-,TRBV7-2,TRBJ2-4,-
TGTGCCAGCTCCGCCGGGACAGCATCTGGAAACACCATATATTTT,CASSAGTASGNTIYF,TRBD1,TRBV7-2,TRBJ1-3,-
TGTGCCAGCAGTCCCGGGACAGGGGGCGATGCTTTCTTT,CASSPGTGGDAFF,TRBD1,TRBV2,TRBJ1-1,-
TGTGCCAGCAGCCAAGACAGGGGAGCGGGGGGCACAGATACGCAGTATTTT,CASSQDRGAGGTDTQYF,TRBD2,TRBV14,TRBJ2-3,-
TGTGCCAGCAGCTCCCCTAAGTCCTACGAGCAGTACTTC,CASSSPKSYEQYF,-,TRBV7-9,TRBJ2-7,-
TGTGCCAGCAGCCAAGACACTTCCCGGTCTAGCGGGAGGGCACCCTCCTACAATGAGCAGTTCTTC,CASSQDTSRSSGRAPSYNEQFF,TRBD2,TRBV4-2,TRBJ2-1,-
TGTGCCAGCAGTTACGCGTTTAGCTCCTACAATGAGCAGTTCTTC,CASSYAFSSYNEQFF,-,TRBV6-5,TRBJ2-1,few
TGCGCCAGCAGCCAAGCGACCGGGACTAGCGGGGGCCATCCCTACGAGCAGTACTTC,CASSQATGTSGGHPYEQYF,TRBD2,TRBV4-3,TRBJ2-7,few
TGCAGCGTCCAACTACTTCAGGGGGCGGATACTGAAGCTTTCTTT,CSVQLLQGADTEAFF,TRBD1,TRBV29-1,TRBJ1-1,few
TGTGCCACCAGCAGAGACGGGGGGAGGACAGATACGCAGTATTTT,CATSRDGGRTDTQYF,TRBD2,TRBV15,TRBJ2-3,-
TGTGCCACCAGCAGAGATAAGCCCTTCCCCCACGAGCAGTACTTC,CATSRDKPFPHEQYF,-,TRBV15,TRBJ2-7,-
TGTGCCAGCAGCCAAGAGCAGGGGGGTTACGAAAAACTGTTTTTT,CASSQEQGGYEKLFF,TRBD1,TRBV14,TRBJ1-4,once
TGTGCCAGTAGTAGACAGAGCCTCTCTGGAAACACCATATATTTT,CASSRQSLSGNTIYF,-,TRBV19,TRBJ1-3,-
TGTGCCTGGAGTGGGTACAGGGCCTACGAGCAGTACTTC,CAWSGYRAYEQYF,-,TRBV30,TRBJ2-7,-
TGTGCCAGCAGCCCTCGGACAGGGAAAGGAAACACCATATATTTT,CASSPRTGKGNTIYF,TRBD1,TRBV7-2,TRBJ1-3,-
TGCGCCAGCACCCCGCCTACGGGGAAGGGAAGTACCGGGGAGCTGTTTTTT,CASTPPTGKGSTGELFF,-,TRBV10-1,TRBJ2-2,once
TGTGCCAGCAGCACAGGTTCTAACCTCAGCAATCAGCCCCAGCATTTT,CASSTGSNLSNQPQHF,-,TRBV11-3,TRBJ1-5,-
TGTGCCAGCAGCCCCCACAGGGCAACTAATGAAAAACTGTTTTTT,CASSPHRATNEKLFF,-,TRBV7-9,TRBJ1-4,-
TGTGCCTGGAGTGGGGGAAGGGGGGAGACCCAGTACTTC,CAWSGGRGETQYF,-,TRBV30,TRBJ2-5,-
TGTGCTAGTGGTTTCGCCGGGACTAGCGGGAGAAGGTACACCGGGGAGCTGTTTTTT,CASGFAGTSGRRYTGELFF,TRBD2,TRBV12-5,TRBJ2-2,-
TGTGCCAGCAGCCCACGACAGGGGAGCACTGAAGCTTTCTTT,CASSPRQGSTEAFF,TRBD1,TRBV9,TRBJ1-1,-
TGTGCCAGCAGCACGACAGGGAGACACAATGAGCAGTTCTTC,CASSTTGRHNEQFF,-,TRBV21-1,TRBJ2-1,-
TGTGCCAGCAGCGCCCAGGACCGGGCAGGGGGTGAGCAGTTCTTC,CASSAQDRAGGEQFF,TRBD1,TRBV9,TRBJ2-1,-
TGTGCCAGCAGCCCCCACGGTAGTCAGCCCCAGCATTTT,CASSPHGSQPQHF,-,TRBV7-7,TRBJ1-5,-
TGTGCCAGCAGCAAACTCCGAGATACGCAGTATTTT,CASSKLRDTQYF,-,TRBV7-9,TRBJ2-3,-
TGTGCCAGCAGCTTAGTATCCGACGGGAGTCCCCAAGAGACCCAGTACTTC,CASSLVSDGSPQETQYF,-,TRBV7-2,TRBJ2-5,-